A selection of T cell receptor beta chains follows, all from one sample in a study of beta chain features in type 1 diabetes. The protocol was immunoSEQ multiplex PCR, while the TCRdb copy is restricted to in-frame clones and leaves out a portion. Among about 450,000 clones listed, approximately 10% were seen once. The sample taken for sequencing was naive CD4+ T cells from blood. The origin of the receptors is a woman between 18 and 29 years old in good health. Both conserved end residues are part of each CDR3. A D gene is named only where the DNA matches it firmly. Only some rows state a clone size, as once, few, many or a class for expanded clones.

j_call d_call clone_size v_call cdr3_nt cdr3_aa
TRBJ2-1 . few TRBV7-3 TGTGCCAGCTCACGAGGGTCCTACAATGAGCAGTTCTTC CASSRGSYNEQFF
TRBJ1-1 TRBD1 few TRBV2 TGTGCCAGCAGATCGACAGGGGGGAACACTGAAGCTTTCTTT CASRSTGGNTEAFF
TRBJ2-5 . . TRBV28 TGTGCCAGCAGTTTATCACGCCCGGAGACCCAGTACTTC CASSLSRPETQYF
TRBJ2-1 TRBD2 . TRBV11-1 TGTGCCAGCAGCCAGGGACTAGCGGGTGGCAATGAGCAGTTCTTC CASSQGLAGGNEQFF
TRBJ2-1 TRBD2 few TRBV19 TGTGCCAGTAGTACTAGCGGGGCTTACAATGAGCAGTTCTTC CASSTSGAYNEQFF
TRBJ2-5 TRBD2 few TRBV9 TGTGCCAGCAGCCCCGTTAGCGGGGGGGTCGCACGGGAGTACTTC CASSPVSGGVAREYF
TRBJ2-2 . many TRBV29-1 TGCAGCGTTAGTGCGCGCGGGGACTACACCGGGGAGCTGTTTTTT CSVSARGDYTGELFF
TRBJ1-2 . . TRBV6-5 TGTGCCAGCAGTCGGAAAGGGGACGGCTACACCTTC CASSRKGDGYTF
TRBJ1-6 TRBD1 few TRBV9 TGTGCCAGCAGCGCCCAATCCCGACAGGGCCGTGGACCCCTCCACTTT CASSAQSRQGRGPLHF
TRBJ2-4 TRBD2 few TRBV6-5 TGTGCCAGCGGCGGGGGGGGAAACATTCAGTACTTC CASGGGGNIQYF
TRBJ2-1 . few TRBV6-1 TGTGCCAGCAGTATTTTGAATGAGCAGTTCTTC CASSILNEQFF
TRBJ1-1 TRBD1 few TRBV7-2 TGTGCCAGCAGCGCTTCTACCGGGACAGGTGAAGCTTTCTTT CASSASTGTGEAFF
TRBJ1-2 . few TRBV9 TGTGCCAGCAGCCAAGGAGACCCATATGGCTACACCTTC CASSQGDPYGYTF
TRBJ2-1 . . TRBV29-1 TGCAGCGTTGGAGGTTACAATGAGCAGTTCTTC CSVGGYNEQFF
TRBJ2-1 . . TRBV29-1 TGCAGCGTTGAAAAACAGGGGGGGTTCAATGAGCAGTTCTTC CSVEKQGGFNEQFF